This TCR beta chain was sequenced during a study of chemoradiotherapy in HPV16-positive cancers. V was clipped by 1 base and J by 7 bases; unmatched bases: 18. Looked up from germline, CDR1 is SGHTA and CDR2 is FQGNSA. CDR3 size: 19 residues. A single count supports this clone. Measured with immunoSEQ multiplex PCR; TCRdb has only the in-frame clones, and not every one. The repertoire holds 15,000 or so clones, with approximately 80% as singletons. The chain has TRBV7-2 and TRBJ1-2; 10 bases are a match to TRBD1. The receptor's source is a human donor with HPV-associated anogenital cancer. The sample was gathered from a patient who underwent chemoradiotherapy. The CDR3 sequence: CASSLVVPRQGAANAGYTF. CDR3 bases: TGTGCCAGCAGCTTAGTAGTTCCCAGACAGGGGGCGGCTAATGCTGGCTACACCTTC.